There are a few counts of the clone carrying this T cell receptor beta chain. The target antigen is unknown. The template was genomic DNA from peripheral blood, not RNA. Germline assignment: CDR1 SGHDT and CDR2 YYEEEE. The CDR3 consists of 13 residues. Trimming shortened V by 4 bases and J by 7 bases, and 12 bases separated the two germline ends. Multiplex touch-down PCR with TRB-A/B primers amplified rearranged V-D-J TRB sequences. TCRdb fed the multiplex PCR reads into MiXCR, producing one record per CDR3 protein. The sample comprises under 6,000 distinct CDR3 sequences, 28% of which are singletons, and approximately 34% rests with the top ten. This entry comes from a study of T cell repertoires in aging, cancer and after chemotherapy. At the level of the study: Donor ages fell into six groups from 30 or younger up to 70 or older.

Study-wide points: Untreated cancer patients had significantly lower blood TCR diversity than age-matched healthy donors.

Sample: blood. This TCR was sampled from a human donor with a solid tumor. This chain links TRBV5-6 with TRBJ2-1; D may be TRBD2 (5 bases). This CDR3 reads CASSPPSGNEQFF. Here the CDR3 DNA reads TGTGCCAGCAGCCCGCCAAGCGGAAATGAGCAGTTCTTC.